This entry lists 27 T cell receptor beta chains sequenced from one sample in a study of T-cell reconstitution after alpha-beta-depleted transplantation in children. As it was prepared, the TCRbeta library received unique molecular identifiers. TCRdb used MiXCR to reprocess the PCR reads, holding one entry per CDR3 protein. The sample holds some 490,000 distinct CDR3 sequences, around an eighth seen once. The sample consisted of PBMCs from the stem cell graft donor, taken from the stem cell graft. These receptors were taken from a human donor who donated a stem cell graft to a child with combined immunodeficiency.

This clonotype turned up a few times. The gene calls are TRBV5-1 and TRBJ1-1; no firm D call. Between the trimmed V and J ends, which lost 1 base and 1 base, there was a span of 8 bases. Germline CDR1 reads SGHRS; CDR2 reads YFSETQ. The CDR3 extends over 14 amino acids. The CDR3 nucleotides are TGCGCCAGCAGCTTGAGCCGTCGGAACACTGAAGCTTTCTTT. It is translated as CASSLSRRNTEAFF. The full variable domain, its missing parts supplied by reference TRBV5-1 and TRBJ1-1, is KAGVTQTPRYLIKTRGQQVTLSCSPISGHRSVSWYQQTPGQGLQFLFEYFSETQRNKGNFPGRFSGRQFSNSRSEMNVSTLELGDSALYLCASSLSRRNTEAFFGQGTRLTVV.

This clonotype was seen only a few times. The J gene is TRBJ2-7, the V gene TRBV28; 11 nucleotides agree with TRBD1. The length of the CDR3 is 15 residues. V trimming: 7 bases; J trimming: 3 bases; junction bases outside the gene matches: 8. The germline CDR1 and CDR2 sequences are MDHEN and SYDVKM. Here the CDR3 reads CASTPDRGRVYEQYF. The CDR3 coding sequence is TGTGCCAGCACCCCGGACAGGGGGCGCGTCTACGAGCAGTACTTC.

CDR3 sequence reads: CASSRQGADHEQYF. CDR3 nucleotides: TGTGCCAGTAGTAGACAGGGGGCCGATCATGAGCAGTACTTC. This chain joins TRBV19 and TRBJ2-7, with 10 bases matching TRBD1. V shed 4 bases, J shed 7 bases, and the junction held 7 bases outside the gene matches. The germline gives CDR1 LNHDA, CDR2 SQIVND (reference sequence). The length of the CDR3 is 14 residues.

This rearrangement joins TRBV20-1 to TRBJ2-1, with D possibly being TRBD2 (6 bases). Trimming removed 1 base from V and 9 bases from J, with 25 bases in between. CDR1 is DFQATT, CDR2 SNEGSKA, per germline (reference sequence). The CDR3 has 17 residues. CDR3 amino acids: CSARGFLPGGPGSEQFF. The CDR3 DNA reads as TGCAGTGCTAGAGGTTTTTTGCCTGGAGGGCCCGGGAGTGAGCAGTTCTTC.

This clonotype was counted many times. The rearrangement uses TRBV29-1 and TRBJ2-1, with 12 positions matching TRBD2. CDR3 length: 15 residues. V trimming: 6 bases; J trimming: 4 bases; junction bases outside the gene matches: 7. In germline, CDR1 is SQVTM, CDR2 ANQGSEA. This chain's CDR3 is CSVRRTSGNYNEQFF. For the CDR3, the DNA is TGCAGCGTCAGGCGGACTAGCGGGAATTACAATGAGCAGTTCTTC.

This chain connects TRBV4-3 to TRBJ2-7; no definite D call. Trimming took 5 bases from V and 7 from J, leaving 15 bases between them. Germline V CDR1 and CDR2: LGHNA, YSLEER. The CDR3 runs 13 residues. DNA for the CDR3: TGCGCCAGCAGCGCAAGGCCCACCTTGGAGCAGTACTTC. Encoded protein: CASSARPTLEQYF.

This clonotype was recorded a few times. The chain is built from TRBV13 and TRBJ2-3; D is perhaps TRBD2 (6 bases). This CDR3 has 16 amino acids. The germline V and J ends were trimmed by 5 bases and 3 bases, with 18 bases remaining between them. Germline V CDR1 and CDR2: PRHDT, FYEKMQ (reference sequence). The CDR3 region has the DNA TGTGCCAGCAGCCCTCCGGGACTCATAACTACAGATACGCAGTATTTT. It specifies CASSPPGLITTDTQYF.

Concerning this clonotype itself: Being one base from a much bigger clone, this may be a read error. The V and J genes are TRBV29-1 and TRBJ1-1; 11 nucleotides line up with TRBD1. This CDR3 comprises 12 residues. Germline values: CDR1 SQVTM, CDR2 ANQGSEA. CDR3 nucleotide sequence: TGCGGCGGTGGACAGGGGGCCACTGAAGCTTTCTTT. It specifies CGGGQGATEAFF.

This clonotype has ten or more counts. The chain couples TRBV20-1 to TRBJ1-2; possible D gene TRBD1, 6 bases. The CDR3 spans 13 residues. CDR1 is DFQATT, CDR2 SNEGSKA, per germline (reference sequence). The V and J ends lost 7 bases and 2 bases respectively, with 14 bases between them. For the CDR3, the DNA is TGCAGTGGGGGACAAAATATAAACTATGGCTACACCTTC. As protein: CSGGQNINYGYTF.

This clonotype was seen only a few times. The gene calls are TRBV7-9 and TRBJ1-1, with 8 bases lining up with TRBD1. This CDR3 is 15 amino acids long. Per the germline V gene, CDR1 is SEHNR and CDR2 is FQNEAQ (reference sequence). V lost 2 bases to trimming and J lost 7 bases; unmatched junction nucleotides: 9. The CDR3, as DNA: TGTGCCAGCAGCTTAACGGGCAGGGGGCCAGATGAAGCTTTCTTT. This translates into CASSLTGRGPDEAFF.

This clonotype was seen a handful of times. The rearrangement links TRBV11-3 to TRBJ2-1; D perhaps matches TRBD1 (5 bases). The CDR3 covers 14 residues. Germline V gives CDR1 SGHNT, CDR2 YENEEA. V was trimmed by 0 bases and J by 10 bases, leaving 13 bases between them. Written as DNA, the CDR3 is TGTGCCAGCAGCTTAGAAGGGGCAGTTGGGGAGCAGTTCTTC. Its translation is CASSLEGAVGEQFF.

This clonotype was counted only a few times. V and J are TRBV11-2 and TRBJ2-3, with D possibly TRBD2 on 6 matching bases. Germline lookup yields CDR1 SGHAT and CDR2 FQNNGV. The CDR3 is 16 amino acids. V was clipped by 1 base and J by 1 base, with 12 bases between them. Written as DNA, the CDR3 is TGTGCCAGCAGCTTAGCCGCGGGGCCCGGCACAGATACGCAGTATTTT. It yields the protein CASSLAAGPGTDTQYF.

This clonotype was recorded many times. The chain uses TRBV9 and TRBJ2-7; D assignment may be TRBD1 or TRBD2 (5 bases each). Per the germline V gene, CDR1 is SGDLS and CDR2 is YYNGEE. V was pared by 0 bases and J by 2 bases, with 12 bases between. The CDR3 loop spans 15 amino acids. The CDR3 loop is CASSVGEVGAYEQYF. The DNA for the CDR3 is TGTGCCAGCAGCGTAGGCGAGGTGGGGGCCTACGAGCAGTACTTC.

This clonotype has just a few counts. The rearrangement joins TRBV10-2 to TRBJ2-7; 11 nucleotides agree with TRBD2. CDR3 length: 14 amino acids. From germline, CDR1 is WSHSY and CDR2 SAAADI. V lost 6 bases, J lost 7 bases, and 8 bases stayed unmatched. This chain's CDR3 is CASRLAGGRDEQYF. The CDR3 DNA follows: TGCGCCAGCAGGCTAGCGGGGGGCCGTGATGAGCAGTACTTC.

The chain carries TRBV6-2 or TRBV6-3 and TRBJ2-1, with no clear D. V lost 2 bases and J 16 bases, leaving 18 bases between the germline ends. The germline CDR1 and CDR2 sequences are MNHEY and SVGEGT. The CDR3 runs to 13 residues. This CDR3 reads CASSYESWKGCFF. CDR3 in DNA: TGTGCCAGCAGTTACGAATCGTGGAAGGGTTGCTTCTTC.

This clonotype appeared a few times. The chain is built from TRBV27 and TRBJ2-4; 10 bases are a match to TRBD1. This CDR3 region has 15 residues. The V and J ends lost 5 bases and 8 bases, in that order; junction bases with no gene match: 9. From germline, CDR1 is MNHEY and CDR2 SMNVEV (reference sequence). CDR3: CASSPRDRGVDIQYF. The CDR3, as DNA: TGTGCCAGCAGTCCGCGGGACAGGGGTGTGGACATTCAGTACTTC.

CDR3 bases: TGCAGTGCTATGAGATTAGCGGGAGGTGTAGGCTACAATGAGCAGTTCTTC. Protein sequence: CSAMRLAGGVGYNEQFF. The chain couples TRBV20-1 to TRBJ2-1, with 10 bases aligning to TRBD2. CDR1 and CDR2 (germline): DFQATT, SNEGSKA (reference sequence). The V gene end was trimmed by 4 bases and the J gene end by 3 bases; junction bases not matched to a gene: 12. The CDR3 is 17 residues long.

V is TRBV12-3 or TRBV12-4 and J is TRBJ2-2, with 9 bases aligning to TRBD1. V shed 6 bases, J shed 4 bases, and the junction held 9 bases outside the gene matches. This CDR3 comprises 16 residues. Here the CDR3 DNA reads TGTGCCAGCAGGCGAACCGGGACAGGGCTCACCGGGGAGCTGTTTTTT. It codes for CASRRTGTGLTGELFF.

This clonotype occurred many times. This chain connects TRBV6-5 to TRBJ2-3; D gene unclear. The CDR3 sequence is 13 residues long. Trimming stripped 2 bases from V and 4 bases from J, with 7 bases between. CDR1 is MNHEY and CDR2 is SVGAGI in the germline V gene. The chain's CDR3 is CASSYPRSDTQYF. CDR3 sequence (DNA): TGTGCCAGCAGTTACCCTCGGTCAGATACGCAGTATTTT.

In its sample, this clonotype was seen many times. The chain uses TRBV29-1 and TRBJ2-2; D might be TRBD1 (5 bases). Per germline, CDR1 SQVTM and CDR2 ANQGSEA. CDR3 length: 15 residues. Trimming took off 6 bases at V and 5 bases at J, with 19 bases between the two ends. The CDR3: CSVNPRTPGTGELFF. For the CDR3, the DNA is TGCAGCGTCAATCCCAGGACACCAGGGACCGGGGAGCTGTTTTTT.

The V and J genes are TRBV9 and TRBJ1-5; 7 bases map to TRBD1. Germline CDR1 is SGDLS and CDR2 is YYNGEE. V lost 0 bases, J lost 4 bases, and 7 bases stayed unmatched. This CDR3 is 16 amino acids long. The DNA for the CDR3 is TGTGCCAGCAGCGTAGGGGACAGAGGGACAAATCAGCCCCAGCATTTT. Protein: CASSVGDRGTNQPQHF.

This clonotype was found a few times. The genes are TRBV15 and TRBJ1-5; tentative D call: TRBD1 (5 bases). Germline assignment: CDR1 LNHNV and CDR2 YYDKDF (reference sequence). This CDR3 region has 15 residues. The V gene lost 0 bases and the J gene lost 0 bases, with 6 bases spanning the gap. CDR3: CATSREQDSNQPQHF. The CDR3 DNA sequence: TGTGCCACCAGCAGAGAACAGGATAGCAATCAGCCCCAGCATTTT.

The chain uses TRBV7-9 and TRBJ2-3; D not certain. Trimming left V 3 bases short and J 10 bases short, with 8 bases between. The CDR3 loop spans 11 amino acids. From germline, CDR1 is SEHNR and CDR2 FQNEAQ (reference sequence). The CDR3 here is CASSFGEAQYF. DNA of the CDR3: TGTGCCAGCAGCTTTGGCGAAGCGCAGTATTTT. The variable domain in full, with the rest retrieved from reference TRBV7-9 and TRBJ2-3, is DTGVSQNPRHKITKRGQNVTFRCDPISEHNRLYWYRQTLGQGPEFLTYFQNEAQLEKSRLLSDRFSAERPKGSFSTLEIQRTEQGDSAMYLCASSFGEAQYFGPGTRLTVL.

This chain joins TRBV13 and TRBJ2-6; D is uncertain. Trimming left V 3 bases short and J 1 base short, with 7 bases between. Germline loops: CDR1 PRHDT, CDR2 FYEKMQ (reference sequence). The CDR3 contains 15 residues. CDR3 DNA: TGTGCCAGCAGCTTCAGGAATTCTGGGGCCAACGTCCTGACTTTC. This codes for CASSFRNSGANVLTF. Full variable domain (remainder filled in from reference TRBV13 and TRBJ2-6): AAGVIQSPRHLIKEKRETATLKCYPIPRHDTVYWYQQGPGQDPQFLISFYEKMQSDKGSIPDRFSAQQFSDYHSELNMSSLELGDSALYFCASSFRNSGANVLTFGAGSRLTVL.

The rearrangement links TRBV12-3 or TRBV12-4 to TRBJ2-2; no firm D call. CDR3 size: 13 residues. Trimming took 7 bases from V and 6 from J, leaving 12 bases between them. DNA for the CDR3: TGTGCCAGCACCCCCGGTGGGCCCGGGGAGCTGTTTTTT. The encoded protein is CASTPGGPGELFF.

This clonotype was seen ten or more times. The rearrangement joins TRBV7-9 to TRBJ2-1, with D unresolved. Trimming removed 4 bases from V and 0 bases from J, with 7 bases in between. Germline assignment: CDR1 SEHNR and CDR2 FQNEAQ (reference sequence). The CDR3 has 14 residues. The CDR3 sequence: CASSSSSSYNEQFF. Written as DNA, the CDR3 is TGTGCCAGCAGCTCGAGCAGCTCCTACAATGAGCAGTTCTTC.

The CDR3 DNA sequence: TGTGCCAGCAGTTACGGCGTGTTAGGGGGAGGCGAGCAGTACTTC. Translated, it gives CASSYGVLGGGEQYF. The chain has TRBV6-5 and TRBJ2-7; perhaps D is TRBD1 or TRBD2 (6 bases each). Trimming took off 2 bases at V and 6 bases at J, with 17 bases between the two ends. Germline CDR1 reads MNHEY; CDR2 reads SVGAGI. CDR3 length: 15 residues.